The 9 T cell receptor beta chains listed next were all sequenced from one sample in a study of OX40 agonist ivuxolimab in advanced cancers. Sequenced by immunoSEQ multiplex PCR; TCRdb stores in-frame clones only, minus some. The sample carries 75,000 to 95,000 clones, 85% recorded once. Sequencing used CD4+ or CD8+ T cells sorted from blood, obtained in a trial of the OX40 agonist ivuxolimab. These receptors all stem from an adult with an advanced solid tumor such as melanoma, head and neck, liver or kidney cancer.

The CDR3 reads CASSLRGRGPETQYF. The DNA of the CDR3 is TGTGCCAGCAGCTTAAGGGGCAGGGGGCCAGAGACCCAGTACTTC. The chain employs TRBV7-3 and TRBJ2-5; the match to TRBD1 covers 8 bases. Germline V gene data show CDR1 as SGHTA and CDR2 as FQGTGA. The CDR3 is 15 amino acids. V lost 1 base and J lost 4; bases outside the gene matches: 5.

The rearrangement links TRBV7-8 to TRBJ1-5; weak D call: TRBD1 (6 bases). Germline V gene lookup returns CDR1 SGHVS and CDR2 FQNEAQ. CDR3 length: 17 residues. The V gene lost 4 bases and the J gene lost 2 bases, with 18 bases spanning the gap. CDR3 in amino acids: CASSSDLQGRGNQPQHF. The CDR3 DNA reads TGTGCCAGCAGCTCCGATTTACAGGGACGTGGCAATCAGCCCCAGCATTTT.

This rearrangement joins TRBV7-9 to TRBJ2-7, with 9 bases identical to TRBD1. CDR3 length equals 16 residues. Trimming removed 5 bases from V and 3 bases from J; junction bases left unmatched: 11. Germline V lookup: CDR1 SEHNR, CDR2 FQNEAQ (reference sequence). CDR3 residues: CASSKDPGQGLYEQYF. The CDR3 DNA reads TGTGCCAGCAGCAAAGATCCGGGACAGGGTCTCTACGAGCAGTACTTC.

The chain uses TRBV20-1 and TRBJ1-1; D is undetermined. CDR3 length: 9 amino acids. The V gene's germline CDR1 is DFQATT and CDR2 SNEGSKA (reference sequence). The V end was cut by 7 bases, the J end by 4 bases, with 4 bases between. CDR3 amino acids: CSGGTEAFF. CDR3 sequence (DNA): TGCAGTGGGGGCACTGAAGCTTTCTTT.

This rearrangement joins TRBV6-1 to TRBJ1-3; a possible D gene is TRBD1 (5 bases). This CDR3 spans 18 amino acids. Deletions cut 2 bases from V and 4 bases from J, with 21 bases between. CDR1 and CDR2 from the germline V gene are MNHNS and SASEGT. The CDR3 DNA is TGTGCCAGCAGTGAATCGAGGCCACAGGCTCCGGTCGGAAACACCATATATTTT. It translates to CASSESRPQAPVGNTIYF.

The J gene is TRBJ2-5, the V gene TRBV27; D might be TRBD1 (6 bases). V dropped 5 bases and J dropped 2 bases, with 18 bases sitting between them. The CDR3 is 16 residues long. The germline V gene has CDR1 MNHEY and CDR2 SMNVEV (reference sequence). The CDR3 reads CASSTQLTGRQETQYF. The CDR3, as DNA: TGTGCCAGCAGTACGCAACTAACAGGGAGACAAGAGACCCAGTACTTC.

Only one count was recorded for this clone. The chain joins TRBV6-6 to TRBJ1-4; perhaps TRBD1 as D (6 bases). This CDR3 is built from 14 residues. Trimming cost V 2 bases and J 5 bases, with 9 bases left between them. The V gene's germline CDR1 is MNHNY and CDR2 SVGAGI (reference sequence). The CDR3 reads CASSYGQHNEKLFF. The DNA of the CDR3 is TGTGCCAGCAGTTACGGACAGCACAATGAAAAACTGTTTTTT.

J is TRBJ2-2 and V is TRBV7-2; D unclear. The V gene's germline CDR1 is SGHTA and CDR2 FQGNSA. The CDR3 sequence is 15 residues long. V dropped 5 bases and J dropped 8 bases, with 18 bases sitting between them. As DNA, the CDR3 is TGTGCCAGCAGCCCGGCCGTCAGGATACTGGGGGAGCTGTTTTTT. Translating it yields CASSPAVRILGELFF.

This rearrangement joins TRBV5-1 to TRBJ1-1; perhaps TRBD1 as D (6 bases). The CDR3 spans 16 residues. Germline-derived CDR1 and CDR2 are SGHRS and YFSETQ. Trimming removed 4 bases from V and 0 bases from J, with 16 bases in between. The CDR3, as DNA: TGCGCCAGCAGCGTTGACAGGAGCCAGATGAACACTGAAGCTTTCTTT. It codes for CASSVDRSQMNTEAFF. Supplemented by reference TRBV5-1 and TRBJ1-1, the full variable domain reads KAGVTQTPRYLIKTRGQQVTLSCSPISGHRSVSWYQQTPGQGLQFLFEYFSETQRNKGNFPGRFSGRQFSNSRSEMNVSTLELGDSALYLCASSVDRSQMNTEAFFGQGTRLTVV.